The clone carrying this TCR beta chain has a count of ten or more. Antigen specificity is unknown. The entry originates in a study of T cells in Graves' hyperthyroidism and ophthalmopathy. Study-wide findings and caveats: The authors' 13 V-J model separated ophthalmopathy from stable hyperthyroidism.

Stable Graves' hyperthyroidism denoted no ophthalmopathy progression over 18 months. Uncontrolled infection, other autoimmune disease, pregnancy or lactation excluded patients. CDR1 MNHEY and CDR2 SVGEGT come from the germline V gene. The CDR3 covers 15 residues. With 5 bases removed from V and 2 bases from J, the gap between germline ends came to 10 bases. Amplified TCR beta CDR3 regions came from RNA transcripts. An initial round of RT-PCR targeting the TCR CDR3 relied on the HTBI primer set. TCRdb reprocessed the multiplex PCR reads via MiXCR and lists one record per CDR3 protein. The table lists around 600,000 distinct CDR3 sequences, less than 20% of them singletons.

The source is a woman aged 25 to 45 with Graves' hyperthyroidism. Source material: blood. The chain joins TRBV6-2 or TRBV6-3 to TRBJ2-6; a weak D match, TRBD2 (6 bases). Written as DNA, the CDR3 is TGTGCCAGCAGTCCAGAGCGGGCTGGGGCCAACGTCCTGACTTTC. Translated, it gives CASSPERAGANVLTF.